This T cell receptor (beta chain) comes out of a study of CD8 T cells in Susac syndrome. This clonotype was picked up one time. Random hexamers were used to reverse transcribe an amount of roughly 0.5 to 1 ug RNA. TCRdb re-derived calls from the immunoSEQ multiplex PCR reads in MiXCR, one entry per CDR3 protein. The data contain around 46,000 distinct CDR3 sequences, 80% to 95% of them seen just once; the ten biggest clones take up 0.4% to 0.5%. Trimming pared 5 bases from V and 4 bases from J, leaving 11 bases between. The germline CDR1 and CDR2 sequences are SEHNR and FQNEAQ (reference sequence). This CDR3 comprises 13 residues.

This clonotype was obtained from a human donor in good health. The rearrangement joins TRBV7-9 to TRBJ2-5; weak D call: TRBD1 (5 bases). Sequencing input: CD8+ T cells from PBMCs. The CDR3 DNA reads as TGTGCCAGCAGCCCCCAGGGTCTAGAGACCCAGTACTTC. Its protein product is CASSPQGLETQYF. Full variable domain (rest looked up from reference TRBV7-9 and TRBJ2-5): DTGVSQNPRHKITKRGQNVTFRCDPISEHNRLYWYRQTLGQGPEFLTYFQNEAQLEKSRLLSDRFSAERPKGSFSTLEIQRTEQGDSAMYLCASSPQGLETQYFGPGTRLLVL.